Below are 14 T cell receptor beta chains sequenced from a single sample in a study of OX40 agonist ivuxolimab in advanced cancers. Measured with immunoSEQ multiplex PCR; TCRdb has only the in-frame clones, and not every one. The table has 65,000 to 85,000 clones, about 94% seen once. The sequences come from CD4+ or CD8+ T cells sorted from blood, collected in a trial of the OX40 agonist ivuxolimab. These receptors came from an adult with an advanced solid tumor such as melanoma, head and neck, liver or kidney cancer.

CDR3 protein: CASSFRQFYEQYF. CDR3 in DNA: TGTGCCAGCAGTTTTAGACAATTCTACGAGCAGTACTTC. The V and J genes are TRBV27 and TRBJ2-7; D gene ambiguous. V shed 3 bases and J shed 3 bases, with 9 bases lying between them. Germline V gene sequence: CDR1 MNHEY, CDR2 SMNVEV (reference sequence). This CDR3 comprises 13 residues.

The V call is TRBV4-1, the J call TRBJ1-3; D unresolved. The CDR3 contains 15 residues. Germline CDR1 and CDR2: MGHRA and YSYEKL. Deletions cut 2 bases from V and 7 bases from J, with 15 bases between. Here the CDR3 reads CASSQTTELGNTIYF. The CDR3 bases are TGCGCCAGCAGCCAAACGACGGAGCTTGGGAACACCATATATTTT.

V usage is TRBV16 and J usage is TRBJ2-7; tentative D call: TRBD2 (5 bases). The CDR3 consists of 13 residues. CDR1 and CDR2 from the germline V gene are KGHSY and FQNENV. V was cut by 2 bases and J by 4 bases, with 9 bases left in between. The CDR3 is CASSQVSGYEQYF. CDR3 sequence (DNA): TGTGCCAGCAGCCAAGTATCGGGGTACGAGCAGTACTTC.

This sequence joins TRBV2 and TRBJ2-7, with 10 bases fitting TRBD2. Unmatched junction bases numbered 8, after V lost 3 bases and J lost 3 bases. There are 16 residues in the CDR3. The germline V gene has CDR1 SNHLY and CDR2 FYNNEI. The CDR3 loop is CASSESGGGFFYEQYF. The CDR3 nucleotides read TGTGCCAGCAGTGAGAGCGGGGGGGGCTTCTTCTACGAGCAGTACTTC.

The CDR3 DNA sequence: TGTGCCAGCAGACCGGGACAAGACTACGAGCAGTACTTC. Residues: CASRPGQDYEQYF. This sequence joins TRBV27 and TRBJ2-7; a possible D gene is TRBD1 (6 bases). The germline gives CDR1 MNHEY, CDR2 SMNVEV (reference sequence). This CDR3 spans 13 amino acids. The V end was cut by 6 bases, the J end by 3 bases, with 12 bases between.

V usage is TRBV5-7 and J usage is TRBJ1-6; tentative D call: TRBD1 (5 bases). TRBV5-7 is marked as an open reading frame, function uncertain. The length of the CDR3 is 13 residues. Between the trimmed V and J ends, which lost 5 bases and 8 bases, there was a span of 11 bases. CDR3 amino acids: CASRLGGDSPLHF. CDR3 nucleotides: TGTGCCAGCAGGCTGGGGGGGGATTCACCCCTCCACTTT.

The CDR3 nucleotides read TGTGCCAGTAGTTTCCCGACCGCCGGGGAAGCCAAAAACATTCAGTACTTC. Its translation: CASSFPTAGEAKNIQYF. The chain joins TRBV19 to TRBJ2-4; D is possibly TRBD2 (5 bases). CDR1 and CDR2 (germline): LNHDA, SQIVND (reference sequence). Trimming took 5 bases from V and 0 from J, leaving 17 bases between them. The CDR3 length is 17 residues.

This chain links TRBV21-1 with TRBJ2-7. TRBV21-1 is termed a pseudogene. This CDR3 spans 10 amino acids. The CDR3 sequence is CASSKGEQYF. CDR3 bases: TGTGCCAGCAGCAAAGGGGAGCAGTACTTC.

The CDR3 here is CASSLHQGATEAFF. Written as DNA, the CDR3 is TGTGCCAGCAGCCTACATCAGGGGGCCACTGAAGCTTTCTTT. The chain uses TRBV7-9 and TRBJ1-1, with TRBD1 matching over 8 bases. This CDR3 comprises 14 residues. CDR1 and CDR2 (germline): SEHNR, FQNEAQ (reference sequence). V shed 5 bases and J 4 bases; nucleotides not matched to a gene: 6.

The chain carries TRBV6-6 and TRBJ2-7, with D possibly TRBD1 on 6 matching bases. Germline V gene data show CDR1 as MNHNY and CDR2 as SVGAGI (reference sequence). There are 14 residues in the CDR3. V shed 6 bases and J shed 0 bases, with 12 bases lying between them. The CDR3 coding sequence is TGTGCCAGCAGCCGACAGGACCCCTCCTACGAGCAGTACTTC. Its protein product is CASSRQDPSYEQYF.

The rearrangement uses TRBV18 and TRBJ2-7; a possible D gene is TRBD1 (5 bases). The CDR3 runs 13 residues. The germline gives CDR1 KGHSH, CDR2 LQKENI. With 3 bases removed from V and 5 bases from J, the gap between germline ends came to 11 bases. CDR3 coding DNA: TGTGCCAGCTCACCCGGGCAGGGTAACGAGCAGTACTTC. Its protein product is CASSPGQGNEQYF.

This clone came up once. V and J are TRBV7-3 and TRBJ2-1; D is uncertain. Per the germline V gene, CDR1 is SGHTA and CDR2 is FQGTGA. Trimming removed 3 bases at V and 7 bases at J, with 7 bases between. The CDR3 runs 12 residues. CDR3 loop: CASSLDGNEQFF. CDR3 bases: TGTGCCAGCAGCTTGGACGGGAATGAGCAGTTCTTC.

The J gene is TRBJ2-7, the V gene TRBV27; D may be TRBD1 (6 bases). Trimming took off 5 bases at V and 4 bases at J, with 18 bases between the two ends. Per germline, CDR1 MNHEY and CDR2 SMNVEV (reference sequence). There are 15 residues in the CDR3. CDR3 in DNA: TGTGCCAGCAGTATAACAGGGATCCCTCTTTACGAGCAGTACTTC. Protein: CASSITGIPLYEQYF.

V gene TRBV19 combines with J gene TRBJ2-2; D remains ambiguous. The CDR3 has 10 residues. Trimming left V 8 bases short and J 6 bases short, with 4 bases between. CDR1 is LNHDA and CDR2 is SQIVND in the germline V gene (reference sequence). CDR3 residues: CASGSGELFF. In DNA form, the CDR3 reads TGTGCCAGTGGATCCGGGGAGCTGTTTTTT.